This T cell receptor (beta chain) emerged from a study of cytomegalovirus exposure and HLA in healthy donors. Study-level points and caveats: The study listed 150 to 200 cytomegalovirus-associated TCR beta chains. Using the classifier, cytomegalovirus status was reportedly diagnosed with high specificity and sensitivity.

On this clone itself: What it binds is unknown.

PCR amplification relied on 60 Vbeta primers (plus 13 Jbeta primers). Profiled with immunoSEQ multiplex PCR; TCRdb holds only in-frame clones, not every one. This sample's table has 80,000 to 100,000 clones. This receptor was taken from a woman aged 25 to 39 in good health and CMV-seronegative. Sequencing used PBMCs.

The CDR3 sequence: CASSQSGAYEQYF. The CDR3 DNA reads TGCGCCAGCAGCCAGAGCGGGGCCTACGAGCAGTACTTC. The chain uses TRBV4-1 and TRBJ2-7, with 7 bases identical to TRBD2. This CDR3 region has 13 residues. Germline CDR1 reads MGHRA; CDR2 reads YSYEKL. The trim removed 3 bases at V and 2 bases at J, leaving 1 base unmatched.